This T cell receptor beta chain was recovered during a study of T cell repertoires in cytomegalovirus infection. General observations from the study: Of the TCR beta families, the public ones yielded a cumulative frequency that identified carriers of CMV plus the relevant HLA.

TCRdb re-analysed the reads in MiXCR, keeping a single row per CDR3 protein. This sample has fewer than 550,000 distinct CDR3 sequences, with around a quarter found just once. There are 15 residues in the CDR3. V was clipped by 5 bases and J by 0 bases, with 11 bases between them. Germline CDR1 SGHTA, CDR2 FQGNSA. This clonotype was recorded at least ten times. The target antigen is unknown. The chain uses TRBV7-2 and TRBJ1-3, with a tentative D call TRBD1 (6 bases). Source material: PBMCs. This TCR was sampled from a human donor in good health (CMV status not recorded). Some clones in this sample may be carry-over from other donors' samples. The CDR3 here is CASSRRTASGNTIYF. The CDR3 nucleotides are TGTGCCAGCAGCCGCAGGACAGCCTCTGGAAACACCATATATTTT.